The subject of this entry is one T cell receptor beta chain. Its antigen is undetermined. This sample is drawn from a study of cytomegalovirus exposure and HLA in healthy donors. Study results and caveats: Most TCR sequences were uncommon, yet certain public TCRs appeared in many donors. In a later analysis, HLA-C alleles had the fewest associated TCRs, DRB1 alleles the most.

PCR primers comprised 60 Vbeta and 13 Jbeta primers. In the authors' methods: Unique TCR beta chains totaled about 78 million in a later count, with 8.5 million to 12 million of them shared. TCRdb's copy holds only in-frame clones and misses some; the assay was immunoSEQ multiplex PCR. The V and J calls and clone size were taken over from that table, and D and trimming were inferred from the DNA. The table lists around 190,000 clones, 75% to 90% of them singletons. Healthy bone marrow donors made up the donors. The CDR3 has 19 residues. J gave up 5 bases and V 5 bases, and 16 bases lay outside the gene matches. Germline V CDR1 and CDR2: SGHTA, FQGNSA.

Specimen: PBMCs. This clonotype was sampled from a woman in her 30s in good health and CMV-seronegative. The chain employs TRBV7-2 and TRBJ2-7; TRBD2 aligns across 15 bases. CDR3 DNA sequence: TGTGCCAGCAGCCGACTTACCTCCGGGACTAGCGGGAGGTTACACGAGCAGTACTTC. Translation gives CASSRLTSGTSGRLHEQYF. The full variable domain, its missing parts supplied by reference TRBV7-2 and TRBJ2-7, is GAGVSQSPSNKVTEKGKDVELRCDPISGHTALYWYRQSLGQGLEFLIYFQGNSAPDKSGLPSDRFSAERTGGSVSTLTIQRTQQEDSAVYLCASSRLTSGTSGRLHEQYFGPGTRLTVT.